This T cell receptor (beta chain) was sequenced in a study of cytomegalovirus exposure and HLA in healthy donors. Notes on the study in general: Sequencing probably produced one cluster of sequence variants that were highly shared. The authors later found most CMV-associated TCR beta chains appeared HLA-restricted. Upon later analysis, TCR association rates were observed to vary by HLA locus, being highest for DRB1 and lowest for HLA-C.

PCR amplification relied on 60 Vbeta primers (plus 13 Jbeta primers). TCRdb keeps only in-frame clones here, not all; method: immunoSEQ multiplex PCR. The sample totals some 110,000 clones; its top ten clones hold 6.8%. The J segment lost 1 base and the V segment lost 5 bases, leaving 11 bases of the junction unmatched. Germline V gene data show CDR1 as SGHVS and CDR2 as FQNEAQ. The CDR3 totals 18 residues. Concerning this clone: Its matching antigen is unknown.

The receptor comes from a man aged 40-55 years in good health and CMV-seropositive. The sequencing sample was made of PBMCs. This chain uses TRBV7-8 with TRBJ1-4; 9 nucleotides line up with TRBD1. For the CDR3, the DNA is TGTGCCAGCAGCCTTTGGACAGGGGAGTATGGAACTAATGAAAAACTGTTTTTT. Translation gives CASSLWTGEYGTNEKLFF.